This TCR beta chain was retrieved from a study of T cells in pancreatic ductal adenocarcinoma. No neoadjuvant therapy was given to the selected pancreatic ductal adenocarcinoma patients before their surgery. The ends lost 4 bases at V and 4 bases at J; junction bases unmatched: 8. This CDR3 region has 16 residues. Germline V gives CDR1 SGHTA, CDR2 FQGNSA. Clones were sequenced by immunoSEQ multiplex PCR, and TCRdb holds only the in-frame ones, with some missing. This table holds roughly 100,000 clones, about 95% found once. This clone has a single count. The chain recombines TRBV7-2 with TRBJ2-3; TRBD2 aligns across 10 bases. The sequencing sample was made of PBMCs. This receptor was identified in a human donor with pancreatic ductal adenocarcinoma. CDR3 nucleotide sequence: TGTGCCAGCAGCTATCAAGGGCTAGCGGGGGCAGATACGCAGTATTTT. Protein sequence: CASSYQGLAGADTQYF.